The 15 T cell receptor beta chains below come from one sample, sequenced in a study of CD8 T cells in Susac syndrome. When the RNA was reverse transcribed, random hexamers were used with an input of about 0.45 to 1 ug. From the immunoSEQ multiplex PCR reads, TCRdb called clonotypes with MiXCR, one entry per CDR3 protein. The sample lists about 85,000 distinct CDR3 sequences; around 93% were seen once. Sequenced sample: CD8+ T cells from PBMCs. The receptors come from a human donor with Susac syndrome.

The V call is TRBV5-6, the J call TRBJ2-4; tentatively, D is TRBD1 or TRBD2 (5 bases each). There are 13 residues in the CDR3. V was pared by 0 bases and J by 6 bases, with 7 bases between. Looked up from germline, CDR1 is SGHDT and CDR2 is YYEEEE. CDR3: CASSLGDPNIQYF. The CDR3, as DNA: TGTGCCAGCAGCTTGGGGGACCCAAACATTCAGTACTTC.

CDR3 DNA: TGTGCCAGCAGTCGCCCGCCCAATGAGCAGTTCTTC. Its protein product is CASSRPPNEQFF. The chain carries TRBV28 and TRBJ2-1; D uncertain. This CDR3 contains 12 residues. V lost 5 bases, J lost 6 bases, and 8 bases lay in between. Per germline, CDR1 MDHEN and CDR2 SYDVKM.

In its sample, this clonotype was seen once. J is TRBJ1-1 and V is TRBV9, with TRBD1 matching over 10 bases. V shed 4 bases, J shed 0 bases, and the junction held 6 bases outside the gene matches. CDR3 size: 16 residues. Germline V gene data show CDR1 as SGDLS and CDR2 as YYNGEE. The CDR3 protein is CASSPPGQGLNTEAFF. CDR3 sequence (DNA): TGTGCCAGCAGCCCCCCGGGACAGGGGCTGAACACTGAAGCTTTCTTT.

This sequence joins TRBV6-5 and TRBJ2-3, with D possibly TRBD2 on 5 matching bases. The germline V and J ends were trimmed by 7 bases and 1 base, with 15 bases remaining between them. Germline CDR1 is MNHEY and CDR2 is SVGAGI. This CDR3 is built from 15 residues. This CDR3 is CASNKWSGGTDTQYF. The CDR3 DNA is TGTGCCAGCAACAAGTGGTCCGGGGGCACAGATACGCAGTATTTT.

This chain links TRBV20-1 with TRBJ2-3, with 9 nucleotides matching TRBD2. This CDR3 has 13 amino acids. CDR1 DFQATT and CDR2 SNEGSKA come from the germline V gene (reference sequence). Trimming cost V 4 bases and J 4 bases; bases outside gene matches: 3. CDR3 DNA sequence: TGCAGTGCTAAAGCGGGAGGCCCAGATACGCAGTATTTT. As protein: CSAKAGGPDTQYF.

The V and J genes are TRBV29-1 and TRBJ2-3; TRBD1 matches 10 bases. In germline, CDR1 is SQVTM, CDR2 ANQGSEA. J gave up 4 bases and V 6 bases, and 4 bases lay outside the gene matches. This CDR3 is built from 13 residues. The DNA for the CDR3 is TGCAGCGTACGACAGGGGGCCGCAGATACGCAGTATTTT. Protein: CSVRQGAADTQYF.

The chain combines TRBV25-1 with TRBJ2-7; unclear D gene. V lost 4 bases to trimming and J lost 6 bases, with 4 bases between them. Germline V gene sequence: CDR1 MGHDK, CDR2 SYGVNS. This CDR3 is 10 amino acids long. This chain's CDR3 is CASSGSEQYF. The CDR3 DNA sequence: TGTGCCAGCAGTGGTAGCGAGCAGTACTTC.

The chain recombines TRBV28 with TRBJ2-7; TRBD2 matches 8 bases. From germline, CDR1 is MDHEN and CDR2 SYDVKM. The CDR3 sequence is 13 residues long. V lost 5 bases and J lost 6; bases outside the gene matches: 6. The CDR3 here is CASSPTREGEQYF. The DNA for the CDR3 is TGTGCCAGCAGTCCTACACGGGAGGGCGAGCAGTACTTC.

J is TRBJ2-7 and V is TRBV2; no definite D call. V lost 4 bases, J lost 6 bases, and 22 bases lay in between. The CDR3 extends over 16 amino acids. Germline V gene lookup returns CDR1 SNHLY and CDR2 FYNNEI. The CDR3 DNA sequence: TGTGCCAGCAGTGCTAGTCAGAGACTCGGGCCTGGCGAGCAGTACTTC. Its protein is CASSASQRLGPGEQYF.

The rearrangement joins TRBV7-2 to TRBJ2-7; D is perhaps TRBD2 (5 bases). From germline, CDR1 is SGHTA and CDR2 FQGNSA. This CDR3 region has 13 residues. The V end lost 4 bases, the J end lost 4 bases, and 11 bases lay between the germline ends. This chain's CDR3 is CASSSGLNYEQYF. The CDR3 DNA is TGTGCCAGCAGCTCTGGACTGAATTACGAGCAGTACTTC.

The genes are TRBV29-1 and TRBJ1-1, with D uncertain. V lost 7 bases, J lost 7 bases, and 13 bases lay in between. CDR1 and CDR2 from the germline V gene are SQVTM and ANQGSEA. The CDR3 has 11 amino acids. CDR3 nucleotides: TGCAGCGCCTCGAAGGAGCATGAAGCTTTCTTT. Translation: CSASKEHEAFF.

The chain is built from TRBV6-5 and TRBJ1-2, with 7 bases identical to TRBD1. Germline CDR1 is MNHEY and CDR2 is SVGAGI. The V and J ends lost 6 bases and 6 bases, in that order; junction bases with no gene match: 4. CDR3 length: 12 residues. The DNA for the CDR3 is TGTGCCAGCAGCCAGGGGGGGAATGGCTACACCTTC. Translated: CASSQGGNGYTF.

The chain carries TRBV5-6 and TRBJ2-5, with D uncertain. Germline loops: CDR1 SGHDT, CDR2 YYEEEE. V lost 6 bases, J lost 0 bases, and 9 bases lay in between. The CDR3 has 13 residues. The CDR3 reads CASTPTNQETQYF. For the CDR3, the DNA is TGTGCCAGCACCCCGACAAACCAAGAGACCCAGTACTTC.

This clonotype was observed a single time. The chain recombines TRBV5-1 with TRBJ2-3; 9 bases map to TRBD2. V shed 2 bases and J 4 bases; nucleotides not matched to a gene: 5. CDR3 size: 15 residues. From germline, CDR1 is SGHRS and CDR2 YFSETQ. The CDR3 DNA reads TGCGCCAGCAGCTTCGTAGCGGGAGACCCAGATACGCAGTATTTT. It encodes CASSFVAGDPDTQYF.

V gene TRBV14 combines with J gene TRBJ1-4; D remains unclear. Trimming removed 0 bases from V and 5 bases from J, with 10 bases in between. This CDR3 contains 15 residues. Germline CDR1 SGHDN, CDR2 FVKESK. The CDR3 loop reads CASSQDGQLNEKLFF. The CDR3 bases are TGTGCCAGCAGCCAAGACGGTCAGCTCAATGAAAAACTGTTTTTT. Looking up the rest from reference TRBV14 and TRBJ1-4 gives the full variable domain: EAGVTQFPSHSVIEKGQTVTLRCDPISGHDNLYWYRRVMGKEIKFLLHFVKESKQDESGMPNNRFLAERTGGTYSTLKVQPAELEDSGVYFCASSQDGQLNEKLFFGSGTQLSVL.